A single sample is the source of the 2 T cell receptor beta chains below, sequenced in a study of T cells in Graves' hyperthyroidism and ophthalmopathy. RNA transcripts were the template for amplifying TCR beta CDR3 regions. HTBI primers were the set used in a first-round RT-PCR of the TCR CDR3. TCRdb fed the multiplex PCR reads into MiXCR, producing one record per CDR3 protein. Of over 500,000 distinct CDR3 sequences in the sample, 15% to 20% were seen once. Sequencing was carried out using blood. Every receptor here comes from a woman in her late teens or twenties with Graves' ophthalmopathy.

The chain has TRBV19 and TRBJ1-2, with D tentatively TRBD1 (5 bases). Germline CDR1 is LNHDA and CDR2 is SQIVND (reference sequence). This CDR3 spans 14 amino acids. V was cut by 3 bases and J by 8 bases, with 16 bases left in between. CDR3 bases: TGTGCCAGTAGTATGAGAGGGGAGTTGAACGGCTACACCTTC. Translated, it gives CASSMRGELNGYTF.

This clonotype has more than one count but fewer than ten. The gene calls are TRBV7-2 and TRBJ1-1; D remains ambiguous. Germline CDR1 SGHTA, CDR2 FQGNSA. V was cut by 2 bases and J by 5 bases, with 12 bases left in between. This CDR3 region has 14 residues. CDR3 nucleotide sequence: TGTGCCAGCAGCTTATGGCCGGGGTCGACTGAAGCTTTCTTT. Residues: CASSLWPGSTEAFF.